This is a list of T cell receptor beta chains from one sample in a study of technical replicates of blood from a few donors. The repertoire was sequenced with immunoSEQ multiplex PCR; TCRdb's copy has only in-frame clones and lacks some. The sample shows 80,000 to 95,000 clones, 92% of them seen only once. Specimen: T cells isolated from PBMCs. The receptors originated from a human donor in good health. Both conserved end residues are part of each CDR3. D genes are given only for firm matches. Clone size, where shown, is once, few, many, or a class for clones that have expanded.

D: .; V: TRBV7-6; length: 14; J: TRBJ2-3; size: .; CDR3: CASSPATVTDTQYF; DNA: TGTGCCAGCAGCCCAGCGACCGTCACAGATACGCAGTATTTT
D: TRBD1; V: TRBV30; length: 15; J: TRBJ1-6; size: .; CDR3: CAWNIGGGNNSPLHF; DNA: TGTGCCTGGAATATAGGGGGCGGTAATAATTCACCCCTCCACTTT
D: TRBD1; V: TRBV29-1; length: 13; J: TRBJ1-1; size: .; CDR3: CSSERQGATEAFF; DNA: TGCAGCTCCGAACGACAGGGGGCCACTGAAGCTTTCTTT
D: .; V: TRBV18; length: 14; J: TRBJ2-7; size: .; CDR3: CASSPWDTRYEQYF; DNA: TGTGCCAGCTCACCGTGGGACACCCGTTACGAGCAGTACTTC
D: .; V: TRBV30; length: 11; J: TRBJ2-7; size: .; CDR3: CAWSRGFEQYF; DNA: TGTGCCTGGAGTAGGGGATTCGAGCAGTACTTC
D: TRBD1; V: TRBV4-1; length: 15; J: TRBJ2-7; size: .; CDR3: CASSQGTGSSYEQYF; DNA: TGCGCCAGCAGCCAAGGGACAGGGAGCTCCTACGAGCAGTACTTC
D: .; V: TRBV7-6; length: 13; J: TRBJ2-1; size: .; CDR3: CASSPTGSGEQFF; DNA: TGTGCCAGCAGCCCAACGGGGTCCGGGGAGCAGTTCTTC
D: .; V: TRBV7-6; length: 16; J: TRBJ2-1; size: .; CDR3: CASSLAGRNPYNEQFF; DNA: TGTGCCAGCAGCTTAGCGGGGCGGAACCCCTACAATGAGCAGTTCTTC
D: .; V: TRBV5-1; length: 18; J: TRBJ1-6; size: .; CDR3: CASSLGLAGFAVDSPLHF; DNA: TGCGCCAGCAGCTTGGGTTTGGCCGGGTTCGCCGTAGATTCACCCCTCCACTTT
D: .; V: TRBV5-1; length: 15; J: TRBJ2-2; size: once; CDR3: CASSFGLSNTGELFF; DNA: TGCGCCAGCAGCTTCGGACTTTCGAACACCGGGGAGCTGTTTTTT
D: TRBD1; V: TRBV5-6; length: 14; J: TRBJ1-2; size: .; CDR3: CASSQDRSLDGYTF; DNA: TGTGCCAGCAGCCAGGACAGGAGCCTGGATGGCTACACCTTC
D: .; V: TRBV30; length: 13; J: TRBJ2-3; size: .; CDR3: CAWSLRWEDTQYF; DNA: TGTGCCTGGAGTCTCCGCTGGGAGGATACGCAGTATTTT
D: .; V: TRBV28; length: 16; J: TRBJ2-1; size: .; CDR3: CASSPQGTSRDNEQFF; DNA: TGTGCCAGCAGTCCCCAAGGCACTAGCCGCGACAATGAGCAGTTCTTC
D: TRBD1; V: TRBV10-3; length: 17; J: TRBJ1-5; size: .; CDR3: CAISPGQGQNSNQPQHF; DNA: TGTGCCATCAGCCCGGGACAGGGGCAAAATAGCAATCAGCCCCAGCATTTT
D: .; V: TRBV29-1; length: 15; J: TRBJ2-7; size: .; CDR3: CSVGIAARSSYEQYF; DNA: TGCAGCGTTGGGATAGCGGCTAGGAGCTCCTACGAGCAGTACTTC
D: TRBD2; V: TRBV28; length: 19; J: TRBJ2-1; size: .; CDR3: CASSLWAPRSGTSLNEQFF; DNA: TGTGCCAGCAGTTTATGGGCCCCCCGTAGCGGGACGTCCCTCAACGAGCAGTTCTTC
D: TRBD2; V: TRBV18; length: 16; J: TRBJ2-7; size: once; CDR3: CASSPRTSGRFYEQYF; DNA: TGTGCCAGCTCACCCCGGACTAGCGGGAGGTTCTACGAGCAGTACTTC
D: .; V: TRBV29-1; length: 17; J: TRBJ2-1; size: .; CDR3: CSVDGVEHIGLDNEQFF; DNA: TGCAGCGTTGACGGCGTTGAACACATAGGACTTGACAATGAGCAGTTCTTC
D: .; V: TRBV4-1; length: 14; J: TRBJ1-1; size: .; CDR3: CASSPPTGNTEAFF; DNA: TGCGCCAGCAGCCCCCCGACAGGGAACACTGAAGCTTTCTTT
D: .; V: TRBV25-1; length: 14; J: TRBJ2-2; size: .; CDR3: CASSANRELGELFF; DNA: TGTGCCAGCAGTGCCAACAGGGAATTAGGGGAGCTGTTTTTT
D: .; V: TRBV27; length: 13; J: TRBJ2-1; size: .; CDR3: CASSFGTLTWQFF; DNA: TGTGCCAGCAGTTTCGGGACTCTAACTTGGCAGTTCTTC
D: .; V: TRBV19; length: 12; J: TRBJ1-1; size: .; CDR3: CASSFLNTEAFF; DNA: TGTGCCAGTAGTTTCTTGAACACTGAAGCTTTCTTT
D: .; V: TRBV6-1; length: 14; J: TRBJ2-7; size: .; CDR3: CASSDRDTTYEQYF; DNA: TGTGCCAGCAGTGACCGGGACACCACCTACGAGCAGTACTTC
D: .; V: TRBV6-1; length: 15; J: TRBJ1-2; size: .; CDR3: CASSEASNRVDGYTF; DNA: TGTGCCAGCAGTGAAGCGTCCAACAGGGTAGACGGCTACACCTTC
D: .; V: TRBV28; length: 14; J: TRBJ1-1; size: few; CDR3: CASSPAGSRTEAFF; DNA: TGTGCCAGCAGTCCCGCGGGAAGTAGGACTGAAGCTTTCTTT
D: .; V: TRBV2; length: 15; J: TRBJ2-6; size: .; CDR3: CASSPTGQGANVLTF; DNA: TGTGCCAGCAGTCCCACAGGGCAAGGGGCCAACGTCCTGACTTTC
D: TRBD1; V: TRBV29-1; length: 12; J: TRBJ1-2; size: .; CDR3: CSGGQDNYGYTF; DNA: TGCAGCGGGGGACAGGACAACTATGGCTACACCTTC
D: .; V: TRBV11-2; length: 15; J: TRBJ1-4; size: .; CDR3: CASSLVGSRGEKLFF; DNA: TGTGCCAGCAGCTTAGTTGGGTCCCGGGGTGAAAAACTGTTTTTT
D: .; V: TRBV21-1; length: 19; J: TRBJ2-7; size: .; CDR3: CASSRAFRDRPYRGSEQYF; DNA: TGTGCCAGCAGCAGGGCCTTCCGGGACAGGCCTTACCGCGGGAGCGAGCAGTACTTC